These 10 T cell receptor beta chains were all obtained from the same sample, sequenced in a study of shared T cell receptors in the human thymus. Sequencing was performed with immunoSEQ multiplex PCR; in TCRdb, only in-frame clones are kept and a portion is missing. The sample has fewer than 700,000 clones, 85% to 90% seen once. The sample was also reused in another study, on human thymus T cells.

The sequenced sample was thymocytes. These receptors were collected from a boy under two years old with a congenital heart defect.

The chain recombines TRBV29-1 with TRBJ2-5, with 10 nucleotides matching TRBD2. V shed 4 bases and J 3 bases; nucleotides not matched to a gene: 14. CDR1 and CDR2 (germline): SQVTM, ANQGSEA. The CDR3 runs 17 residues. This CDR3 is CSVVRVDRLAGEETQYF. Written as DNA, the CDR3 is TGCAGCGTTGTGAGGGTAGATCGGCTAGCGGGAGAAGAGACCCAGTACTTC.

The chain couples TRBV25-1 to TRBJ1-1; D is unresolved. This CDR3 has 12 amino acids. Per germline, CDR1 MGHDK and CDR2 SYGVNS. V was trimmed by 8 bases and J by 1 base, leaving 8 bases between them. CDR3 bases: TGTGCCAGCCTGGGCTGGAACACTGAAGCTTTCTTT. It translates to CASLGWNTEAFF.

The V gene is TRBV25-1, the J gene TRBJ2-5, with TRBD1 as a possible D gene (6 bases). V shed 5 bases and J shed 4 bases, with 14 bases lying between them. Per the germline V gene, CDR1 is MGHDK and CDR2 is SYGVNS. The CDR3 covers 14 residues. CDR3 sequence: CASSIQGRGETQYF. In nucleotides, the CDR3 is TGTGCCAGCAGTATACAGGGTAGAGGAGAGACCCAGTACTTC.

This chain connects TRBV7-9 to TRBJ2-1; possibly TRBD1 for D (6 bases). V lost 1 base and J lost 8, with 9 bases in between. Germline lookup yields CDR1 SEHNR and CDR2 FQNEAQ (reference sequence). This CDR3 comprises 13 residues. The CDR3 coding sequence is TGTGCCAGCAGCTTAGTTGGGGGCCATGAGCAGTTCTTC. Its translation is CASSLVGGHEQFF.

This clone was picked up a small number of times. V and J are TRBV7-9 and TRBJ1-1; TRBD1 matches 7 bases. Germline-derived CDR1 and CDR2 are SEHNR and FQNEAQ (reference sequence). The J segment lost 4 bases and the V segment lost 5 bases, leaving 7 bases of the junction unmatched. This CDR3 has 14 amino acids. The CDR3 nucleotides read TGTGCCAGCAGCGTCCCGACAGGGATCACTGAAGCTTTCTTT. Amino acid sequence: CASSVPTGITEAFF.

This clone was found once. The chain employs TRBV28 and TRBJ1-2; 12 bases align to TRBD1. CDR3 length: 14 residues. The germline V gene encodes CDR1 MDHEN and CDR2 SYDVKM. The J segment lost 7 bases and the V segment lost 7 bases, leaving 7 bases of the junction unmatched. The CDR3 protein is CASTRGQGASGYTF. The DNA of the CDR3 is TGTGCCAGCACTAGGGGACAGGGGGCCAGTGGCTACACCTTC.

The chain carries TRBV10-2 and TRBJ2-1; D is undetermined. The CDR3 loop spans 14 amino acids. Germline loops: CDR1 WSHSY, CDR2 SAAADI. V lost 6 bases, J lost 5 bases, and 14 bases lay in between. CDR3 bases: TGCGCCAGCAGCCTCACCCAGGCCCACAATGAGCAGTTCTTC. Translating gives CASSLTQAHNEQFF.

The chain employs TRBV5-4 and TRBJ2-7; 7 bases map to TRBD1. This CDR3 contains 15 residues. The V segment lost 4 bases and the J segment 2 bases; nucleotides outside the gene matches: 9. Looked up from germline, CDR1 is SGHNT and CDR2 is YYREEE (reference sequence). The CDR3 region is CASSPTKQGTYEQYF. The CDR3 nucleotides are TGTGCCAGCAGCCCGACAAAACAGGGGACCTACGAGCAGTACTTC.

The rearrangement links TRBV5-6 to TRBJ2-7, with 10 bases that match TRBD2. Trimming cost V 3 bases and J 4 bases; bases outside gene matches: 7. The V gene's germline CDR1 is SGHDT and CDR2 YYEEEE. This CDR3 is 15 amino acids long. CDR3 protein: CASSSSSGRRYEQYF. The DNA of the CDR3 is TGTGCCAGCAGCTCCTCTAGCGGGAGAAGGTACGAGCAGTACTTC. Full variable domain (outside the CDR3, taken from reference TRBV5-6 and TRBJ2-7): DAGVTQSPTHLIKTRGQQVTLRCSPKSGHDTVSWYQQALGQGPQFIFQYYEEEERQRGNFPDRFSGHQFPNYSSELNVNALLLGDSALYLCASSSSSGRRYEQYFGPGTRLTVT.

V usage is TRBV11-3 and J usage is TRBJ2-1; a possible D gene is TRBD2 (5 bases). The CDR3 has 14 amino acids. Trimming shortened V by 5 bases and J by 9 bases, and 17 bases separated the two germline ends. CDR1 SGHNT and CDR2 YENEEA come from the germline V gene. Here the CDR3 reads CASSHVGLPGEQFF. The CDR3 DNA follows: TGTGCCAGCAGCCACGTTGGACTGCCGGGTGAGCAGTTCTTC.